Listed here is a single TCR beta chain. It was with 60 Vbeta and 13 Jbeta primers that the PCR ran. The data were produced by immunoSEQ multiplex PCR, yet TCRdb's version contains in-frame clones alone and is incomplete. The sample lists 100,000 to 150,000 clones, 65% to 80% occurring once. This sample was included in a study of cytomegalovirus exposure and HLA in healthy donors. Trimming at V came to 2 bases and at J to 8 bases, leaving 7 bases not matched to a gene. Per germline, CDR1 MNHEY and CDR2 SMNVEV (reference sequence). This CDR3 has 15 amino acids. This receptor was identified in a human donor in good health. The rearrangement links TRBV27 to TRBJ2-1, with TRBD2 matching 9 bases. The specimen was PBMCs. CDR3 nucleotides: TGTGCCAGCAGTTTAAACGCGGGGGGGCCCGATGAGCAGTTCTTC. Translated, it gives CASSLNAGGPDEQFF.